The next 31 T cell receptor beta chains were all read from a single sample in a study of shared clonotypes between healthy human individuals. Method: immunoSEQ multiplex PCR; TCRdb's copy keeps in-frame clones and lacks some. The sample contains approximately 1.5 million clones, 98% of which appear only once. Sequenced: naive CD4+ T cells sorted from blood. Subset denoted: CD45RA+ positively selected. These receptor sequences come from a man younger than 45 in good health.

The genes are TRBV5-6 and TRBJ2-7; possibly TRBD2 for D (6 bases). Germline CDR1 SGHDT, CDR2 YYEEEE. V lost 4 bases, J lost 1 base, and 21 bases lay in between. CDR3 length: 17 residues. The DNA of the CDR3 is TGTGCCAGCAGCCCCTGGGGTGCGGGGAAAGCGTCCTACGAGCAGTACTTC. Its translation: CASSPWGAGKASYEQYF.

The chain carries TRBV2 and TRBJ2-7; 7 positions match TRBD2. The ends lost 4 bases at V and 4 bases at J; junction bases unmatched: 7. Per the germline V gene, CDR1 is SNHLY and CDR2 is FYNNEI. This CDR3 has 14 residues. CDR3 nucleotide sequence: TGTGCCAGCAGTGGTGAGGGAGCGGGGTACGAGCAGTACTTC. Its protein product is CASSGEGAGYEQYF.

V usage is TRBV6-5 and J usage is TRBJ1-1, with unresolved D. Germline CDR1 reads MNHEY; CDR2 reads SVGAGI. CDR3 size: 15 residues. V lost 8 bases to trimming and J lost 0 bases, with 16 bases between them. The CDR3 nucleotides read TGTGCCAGCTTTCCACGTTGGGCCATGAACACTGAAGCTTTCTTT. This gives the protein CASFPRWAMNTEAFF.

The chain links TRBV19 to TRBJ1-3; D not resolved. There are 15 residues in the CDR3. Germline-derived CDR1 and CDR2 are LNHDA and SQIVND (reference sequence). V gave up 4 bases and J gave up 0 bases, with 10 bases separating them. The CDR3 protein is CASSTHGSSGNTIYF. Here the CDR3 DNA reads TGTGCCAGTAGTACCCATGGCAGCTCTGGAAACACCATATATTTT.

CDR3 sequence reads: CASSSGLAGGTLGLEQYF. In DNA, the CDR3 is TGTGCCAGCAGCTCGGGACTAGCGGGGGGAACTCTGGGTCTCGAGCAGTACTTC. This rearrangement joins TRBV5-6 to TRBJ2-7, with 15 bases lining up with TRBD2. Unmatched junction bases numbered 13, after V lost 3 bases and J lost 6 bases. CDR1 is SGHDT and CDR2 is YYEEEE in the germline V gene. The CDR3 spans 18 residues.

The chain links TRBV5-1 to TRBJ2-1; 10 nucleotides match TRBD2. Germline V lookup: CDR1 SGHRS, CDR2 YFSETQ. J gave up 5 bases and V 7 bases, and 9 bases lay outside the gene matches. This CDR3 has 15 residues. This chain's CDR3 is CASQDSGRAHNEQFF. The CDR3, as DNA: TGCGCCAGCCAGGACAGCGGGAGGGCCCACAATGAGCAGTTCTTC.

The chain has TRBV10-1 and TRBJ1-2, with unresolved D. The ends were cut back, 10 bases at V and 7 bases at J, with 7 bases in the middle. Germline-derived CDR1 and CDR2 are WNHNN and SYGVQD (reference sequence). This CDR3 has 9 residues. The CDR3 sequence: CATPAGYTF. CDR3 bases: TGCGCCACCCCGGCTGGCTACACCTTC.

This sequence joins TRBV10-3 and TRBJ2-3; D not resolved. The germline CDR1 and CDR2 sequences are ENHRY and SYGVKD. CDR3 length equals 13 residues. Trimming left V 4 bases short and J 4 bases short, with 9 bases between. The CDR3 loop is CAISGMSADTQYF. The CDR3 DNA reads TGTGCCATCAGTGGGATGTCGGCAGATACGCAGTATTTT.

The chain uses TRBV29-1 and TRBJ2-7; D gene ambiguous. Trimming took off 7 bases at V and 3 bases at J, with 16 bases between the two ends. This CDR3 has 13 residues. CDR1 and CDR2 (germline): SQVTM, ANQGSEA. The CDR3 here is CSALSNKVYEQYF. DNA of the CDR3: TGCAGCGCCTTAAGTAATAAAGTCTACGAGCAGTACTTC.

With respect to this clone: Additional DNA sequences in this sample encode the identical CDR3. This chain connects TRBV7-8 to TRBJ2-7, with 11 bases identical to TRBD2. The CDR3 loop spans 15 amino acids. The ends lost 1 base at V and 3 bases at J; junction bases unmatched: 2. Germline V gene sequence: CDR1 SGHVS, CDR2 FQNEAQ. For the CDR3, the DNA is TGTGCCAGCAGCTTAGTAACTAGCGGGAGCTACGAGCAGTACTTC. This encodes CASSLVTSGSYEQYF.

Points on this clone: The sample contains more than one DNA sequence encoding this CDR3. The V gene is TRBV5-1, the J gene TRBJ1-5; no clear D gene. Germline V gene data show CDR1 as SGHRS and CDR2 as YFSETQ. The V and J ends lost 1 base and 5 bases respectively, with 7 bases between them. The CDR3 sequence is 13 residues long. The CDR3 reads CASSLLGDQPQHF. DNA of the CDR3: TGCGCCAGCAGCTTGCTGGGAGATCAGCCCCAGCATTTT.

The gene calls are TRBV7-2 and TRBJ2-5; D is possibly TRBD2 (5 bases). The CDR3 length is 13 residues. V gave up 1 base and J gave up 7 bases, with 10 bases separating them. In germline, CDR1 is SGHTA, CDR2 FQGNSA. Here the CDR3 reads CASSLGGIGTQYF. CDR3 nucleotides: TGTGCCAGCAGCTTAGGAGGGATCGGGACCCAGTACTTC. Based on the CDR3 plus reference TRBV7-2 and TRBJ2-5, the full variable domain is GAGVSQSPSNKVTEKGKDVELRCDPISGHTALYWYRQSLGQGLEFLIYFQGNSAPDKSGLPSDRFSAERTGGSVSTLTIQRTQQEDSAVYLCASSLGGIGTQYFGPGTRLLVL.

CDR3 nucleotides: TGCGCCAGCAGTGCAAAAGAACGGACAAAACTAACTAATGAAAAACTGTTTTTT. As protein: CASSAKERTKLTNEKLFF. This chain links TRBV10-2 with TRBJ1-4; weak D call: TRBD1 (5 bases). This CDR3 spans 18 amino acids. Trimming took 4 bases from V and 1 from J, leaving 19 bases between them. Germline lookup yields CDR1 WSHSY and CDR2 SAAADI.

CDR3 in amino acids: CSAGGSGSAKNIQYF. The CDR3 bases are TGCAGCGCCGGGGGCTCGGGCTCGGCCAAAAACATTCAGTACTTC. The V call is TRBV29-1, the J call TRBJ2-4; D may correspond to TRBD1 or TRBD2 (6 bases each). The germline V and J ends were trimmed by 7 bases and 1 base, with 17 bases remaining between them. Germline assignment: CDR1 SQVTM and CDR2 ANQGSEA. The CDR3 consists of 15 residues.

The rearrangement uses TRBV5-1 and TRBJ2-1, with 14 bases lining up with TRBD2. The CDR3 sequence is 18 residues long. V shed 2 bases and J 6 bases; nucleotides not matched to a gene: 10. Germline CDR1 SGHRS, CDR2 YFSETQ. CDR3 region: CASSFTGLAGEYPNEQFF. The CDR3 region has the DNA TGCGCCAGCAGCTTCACGGGACTAGCGGGAGAATACCCCAATGAGCAGTTCTTC.

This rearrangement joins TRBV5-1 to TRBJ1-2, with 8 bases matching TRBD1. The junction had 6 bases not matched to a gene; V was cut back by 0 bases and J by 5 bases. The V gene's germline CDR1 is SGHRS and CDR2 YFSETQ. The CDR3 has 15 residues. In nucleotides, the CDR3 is TGCGCCAGCAGCTTGGGTGACAGGGGCTTATATGGCTACACCTTC. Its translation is CASSLGDRGLYGYTF.

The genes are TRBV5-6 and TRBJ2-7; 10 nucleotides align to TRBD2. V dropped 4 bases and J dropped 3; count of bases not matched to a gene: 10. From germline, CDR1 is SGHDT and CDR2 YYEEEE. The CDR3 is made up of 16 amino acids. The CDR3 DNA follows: TGTGCCAGCAGCCCGAGCGGGAGGGCCTACTACTACGAGCAGTACTTC. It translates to CASSPSGRAYYYEQYF.

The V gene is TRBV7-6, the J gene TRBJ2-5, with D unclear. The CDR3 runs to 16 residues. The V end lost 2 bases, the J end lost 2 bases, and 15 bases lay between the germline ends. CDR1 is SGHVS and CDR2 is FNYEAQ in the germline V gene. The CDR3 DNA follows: TGTGCCAGCAGCTTATTATTGGGCGGATTGCAAGAGACCCAGTACTTC. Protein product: CASSLLLGGLQETQYF.

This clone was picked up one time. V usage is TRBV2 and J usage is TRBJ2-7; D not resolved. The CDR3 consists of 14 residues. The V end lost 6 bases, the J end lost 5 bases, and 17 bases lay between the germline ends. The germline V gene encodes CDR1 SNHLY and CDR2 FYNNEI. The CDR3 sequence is CASRNLVGVNEQYF. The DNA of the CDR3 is TGTGCCAGCAGAAACCTCGTTGGGGTAAACGAGCAGTACTTC.

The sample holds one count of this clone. The CDR3: CASSTLAGEVNEQFF. The CDR3 region has the DNA TGTGCCAGCAGTACGCTAGCGGGAGAGGTGAATGAGCAGTTCTTC. V is TRBV6-1 and J is TRBJ2-1, with 10 bases identical to TRBD2. Germline trimming cut 5 bases from V and 7 bases from J; bases unmatched to any gene: 8. This CDR3 region has 15 residues. CDR1 and CDR2 from the germline V gene are MNHNS and SASEGT.

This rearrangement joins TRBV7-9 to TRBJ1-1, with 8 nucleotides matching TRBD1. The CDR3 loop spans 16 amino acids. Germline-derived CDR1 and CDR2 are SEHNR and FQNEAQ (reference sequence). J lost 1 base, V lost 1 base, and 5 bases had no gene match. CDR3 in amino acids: CASSLGTGTGNTEAFF. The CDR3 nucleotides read TGTGCCAGCAGCTTAGGCACCGGGACAGGGAACACTGAAGCTTTCTTT.

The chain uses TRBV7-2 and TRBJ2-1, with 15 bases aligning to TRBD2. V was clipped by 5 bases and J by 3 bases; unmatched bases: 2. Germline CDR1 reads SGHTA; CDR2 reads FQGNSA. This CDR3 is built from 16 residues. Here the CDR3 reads CASSRGLAGGYNEQFF. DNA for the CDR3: TGTGCCAGCAGCCGGGGACTAGCGGGAGGCTACAATGAGCAGTTCTTC.

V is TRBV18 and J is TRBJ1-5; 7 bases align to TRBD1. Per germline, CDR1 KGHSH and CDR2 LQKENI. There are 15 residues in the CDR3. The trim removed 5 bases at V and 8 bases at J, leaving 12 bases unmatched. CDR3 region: CASSSGGQASKPQHF. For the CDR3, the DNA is TGTGCCAGCTCATCTGGTGGACAGGCCTCCAAGCCCCAGCATTTT.

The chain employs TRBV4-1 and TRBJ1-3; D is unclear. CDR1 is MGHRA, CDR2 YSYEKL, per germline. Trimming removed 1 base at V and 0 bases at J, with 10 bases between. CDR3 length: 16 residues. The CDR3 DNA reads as TGCGCCAGCAGCCAAGCGTGGACGAACTCTGGAAACACCATATATTTT. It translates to CASSQAWTNSGNTIYF.

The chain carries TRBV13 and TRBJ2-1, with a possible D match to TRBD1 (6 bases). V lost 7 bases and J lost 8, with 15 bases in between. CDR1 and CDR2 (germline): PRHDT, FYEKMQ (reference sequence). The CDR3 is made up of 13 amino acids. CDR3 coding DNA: TGTGCCAGCAACCTCTGGGGGCGGGATGAGCAGTTCTTC. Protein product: CASNLWGRDEQFF.

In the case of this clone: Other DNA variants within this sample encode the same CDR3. CDR3 DNA: TGTGCCAGCAGCGTAGGAAGCGGGAACACAGATACGCAGTATTTT. Its translation: CASSVGSGNTDTQYF. The rearrangement joins TRBV9 to TRBJ2-3; TRBD2 matches at 7 bases. The CDR3 length is 15 residues. The junction had 3 bases not matched to a gene; V was cut back by 0 bases and J by 2 bases. CDR1 is SGDLS, CDR2 YYNGEE, per germline.

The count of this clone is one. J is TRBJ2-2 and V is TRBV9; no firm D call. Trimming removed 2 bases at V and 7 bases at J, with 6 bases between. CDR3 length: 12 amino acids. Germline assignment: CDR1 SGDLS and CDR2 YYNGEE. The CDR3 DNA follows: TGTGCCAGCAGCGTGAGCAGCGGGGAGCTGTTTTTT. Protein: CASSVSSGELFF.

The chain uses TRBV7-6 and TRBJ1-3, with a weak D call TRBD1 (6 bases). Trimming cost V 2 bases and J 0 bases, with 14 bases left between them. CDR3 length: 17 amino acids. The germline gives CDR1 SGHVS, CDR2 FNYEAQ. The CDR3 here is CASSLTSGASSGNTIYF. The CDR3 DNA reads TGTGCCAGCAGCTTAACGTCAGGGGCTTCCTCTGGAAACACCATATATTTT.

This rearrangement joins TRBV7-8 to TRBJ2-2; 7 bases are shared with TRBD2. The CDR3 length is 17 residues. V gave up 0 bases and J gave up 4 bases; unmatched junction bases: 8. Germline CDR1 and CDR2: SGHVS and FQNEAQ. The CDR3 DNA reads TGTGCCAGCAGCTTAGCTGTGGGGGGGTTGCGCACCGGGGAGCTGTTTTTT. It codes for CASSLAVGGLRTGELFF.

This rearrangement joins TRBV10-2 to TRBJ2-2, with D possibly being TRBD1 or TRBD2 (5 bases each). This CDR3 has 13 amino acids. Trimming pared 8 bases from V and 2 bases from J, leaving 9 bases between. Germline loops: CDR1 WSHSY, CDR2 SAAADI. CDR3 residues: CASRDRNTGELFF. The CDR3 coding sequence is TGCGCCAGCCGGGACCGAAACACCGGGGAGCTGTTTTTT.

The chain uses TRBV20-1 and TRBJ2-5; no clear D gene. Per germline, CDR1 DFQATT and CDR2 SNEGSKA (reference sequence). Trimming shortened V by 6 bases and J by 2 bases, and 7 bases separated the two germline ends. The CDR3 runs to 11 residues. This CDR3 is CSAAEQETQYF. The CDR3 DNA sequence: TGCAGTGCCGCGGAACAAGAGACCCAGTACTTC.